This TCR beta chain stems from a study of blood T cell repertoires in COVID-19. Germline assignment: CDR1 SQVTM and CDR2 ANQGSEA. Trimming left V 8 bases short and J 4 bases short, with 21 bases between. The CDR3 loop spans 14 amino acids. TCRdb's table, derived via immunoSEQ multiplex PCR, lists solely in-frame clones and lacks some. The sample records fewer than 250,000 clones, approximately 90% being singletons. The rearrangement uses TRBV29-1 and TRBJ2-7; TRBD1 might be the D (6 bases). The sequence was obtained from a man aged 25 to 40 with COVID-19, enrolled during active disease. The specimen sequenced was peripheral blood. The CDR3 loop reads CSPPPRDKRYEQYF. For the CDR3, the DNA is TGCAGCCCACCCCCCCGGGACAAAAGGTACGAGCAGTACTTC.